Listed below are T cell receptor beta chains from one sample, sequenced in a study of blood T cell repertoires in COVID-19. TCRdb keeps only in-frame clones here, not all; method: immunoSEQ multiplex PCR. The sample yields roughly 200,000 clones, about 83% seen once. Source material: peripheral blood. Receptors originate from a woman between 18 and 29 years old who had recovered from COVID-19. CDR3s include the opening cysteine and the closing phenylalanine or tryptophan. The D gene is left open where the match is weak. Size tells how often a clone was seen (once, few, many) or the class of an expanded clone, and some rows leave it out.

CDR3nt,CDR3aa,d_gene,v_gene,abundance,j_gene
TGCGCCAGCAGCCAAGATAGGGGGTACCAAGAGACCCAGTACTTC,CASSQDRGYQETQYF,-,TRBV4-3,-,TRBJ2-5
TGTGCCAGCAGCCCCGGGACTAGCTTAAACAATGAGCAGTTCTTC,CASSPGTSLNNEQFF,TRBD2,TRBV13,once,TRBJ2-1
TGTGCCAGCAGTTCCCGCGGAACCGGGACTAGCTGGAACACCGGGGAGCTGTTTTTT,CASSSRGTGTSWNTGELFF,TRBD2,TRBV27,-,TRBJ2-2
TGTGCCAGTAGAGACGACAGAGGCAATCAGCCCCAGCATTTT,CASRDDRGNQPQHF,-,TRBV19,-,TRBJ1-5
TGTGCCAGCAGTTATTCAAGCGGGAGAGCGGGCAATGAGCAGTTCTTC,CASSYSSGRAGNEQFF,TRBD2,TRBV6-5,-,TRBJ2-1
TGTGCCAGCAGTAGGACTAACACCGGGGAGCTGTTTTTT,CASSRTNTGELFF,-,TRBV12-3/TRBV12-4,few,TRBJ2-2
TGCGCCAGCGCCCGGACAGGGCAGGGCGATACGCAGTATTTT,CASARTGQGDTQYF,TRBD1,TRBV5-1,-,TRBJ2-3
TGCGCCAGCAGACAGGGCTCCTACGAGCAGTACTTC,CASRQGSYEQYF,-,TRBV5-1,once,TRBJ2-7
TGCAGTGCCGGGGGCAAAAACATTCAGTACTTC,CSAGGKNIQYF,-,TRBV20-1,once,TRBJ2-4
TGTGCCAGCAGCCAATACGAGAGCAACACTGAAGCTTTCTTT,CASSQYESNTEAFF,-,TRBV3-1/TRBV3-2,-,TRBJ1-1
TGTGCCAGCAGCTCCGTAGCGGGAAGGAGAGGGGCCAACGTCCTGACTTTC,CASSSVAGRRGANVLTF,TRBD2,TRBV7-2,-,TRBJ2-6
TGCGCCAGCAGTCCTTTTCATGGCTACACCTTC,CASSPFHGYTF,-,TRBV23-1,-,TRBJ1-2
TGTGCCTGGAGTCACGGGGGGAACACTGAAGCTTTCTTT,CAWSHGGNTEAFF,-,TRBV30,-,TRBJ1-1
TGTGCCAGCAGCCAAGATTGGGGGCCCCAAGAGACCCAGTACTTC,CASSQDWGPQETQYF,-,TRBV3-1/TRBV3-2,-,TRBJ2-5
TGCGCCAGCAGCTTGGGACAGGGGTTAACTGAAGCTTTCTTT,CASSLGQGLTEAFF,TRBD1,TRBV5-1,-,TRBJ1-1
TGTGCCAGCAGCCCAAGACAGGGACCGAACACTGAAGCTTTCTTT,CASSPRQGPNTEAFF,TRBD1,TRBV7-9,-,TRBJ1-1
TGTGCCAGCAGTCCGACAGGGCAAGAGACCCAGTACTTC,CASSPTGQETQYF,TRBD1,TRBV27,-,TRBJ2-5
TGTGCCAGCAGCGCGTCTTCAGGACAGGGAGGAGAGACCCAGTACTTC,CASSASSGQGGETQYF,TRBD1,TRBV9,-,TRBJ2-5
TGTGCCAGCTCCGCCGGGACAGACACCGGGGAGCTGTTTTTT,CASSAGTDTGELFF,TRBD1,TRBV18,-,TRBJ2-2
TGCGCCAGCAGTGAGTCTGGCGACAGGGGTATTTGTGAGCAGTTCTTC,CASSESGDRGICEQFF,TRBD1,TRBV10-1,-,TRBJ2-1
TGTGCCAGCAGCTATCGAGCAGCGGGGGCAGAAAACATTCAGTACTTC,CASSYRAAGAENIQYF,TRBD2,TRBV7-2,-,TRBJ2-4
TGCGCCAGCAGCTATGGCGGGACTGAAGCTTTCTTT,CASSYGGTEAFF,-,TRBV5-1,-,TRBJ1-1
TGTGCCAGCTCACCATCACAAGGAGAGGGCACCATATATTTT,CASSPSQGEGTIYF,-,TRBV18,-,TRBJ1-3
TGCGCCAGCAGCCGCGGGACAGGGGCAGCTTTCTTT,CASSRGTGAAFF,TRBD1,TRBV5-1,-,TRBJ1-1
TGTGCCACCAGCAGAGCGCCGACAGTAAACACTGAAGCTTTCTTT,CATSRAPTVNTEAFF,-,TRBV15,few,TRBJ1-1